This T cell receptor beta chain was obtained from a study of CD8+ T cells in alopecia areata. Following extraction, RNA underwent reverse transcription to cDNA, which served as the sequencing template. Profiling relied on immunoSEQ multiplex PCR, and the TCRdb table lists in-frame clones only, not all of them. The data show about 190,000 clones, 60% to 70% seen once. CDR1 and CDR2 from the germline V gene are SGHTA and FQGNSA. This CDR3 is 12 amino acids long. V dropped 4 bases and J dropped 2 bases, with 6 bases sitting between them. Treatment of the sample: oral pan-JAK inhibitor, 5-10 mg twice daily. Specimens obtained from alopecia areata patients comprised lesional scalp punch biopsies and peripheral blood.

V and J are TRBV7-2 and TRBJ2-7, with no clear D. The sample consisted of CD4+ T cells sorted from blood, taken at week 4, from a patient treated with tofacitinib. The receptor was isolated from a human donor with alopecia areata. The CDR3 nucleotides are TGTGCCAGCAGCTCCCGGCCCTACGAGCAGTACTTC. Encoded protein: CASSSRPYEQYF. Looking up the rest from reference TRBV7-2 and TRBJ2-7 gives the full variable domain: GAGVSQSPSNKVTEKGKDVELRCDPISGHTALYWYRQSLGQGLEFLIYFQGNSAPDKSGLPSDRFSAERTGGSVSTLTIQRTQQEDSAVYLCASSSRPYEQYFGPGTRLTVT.